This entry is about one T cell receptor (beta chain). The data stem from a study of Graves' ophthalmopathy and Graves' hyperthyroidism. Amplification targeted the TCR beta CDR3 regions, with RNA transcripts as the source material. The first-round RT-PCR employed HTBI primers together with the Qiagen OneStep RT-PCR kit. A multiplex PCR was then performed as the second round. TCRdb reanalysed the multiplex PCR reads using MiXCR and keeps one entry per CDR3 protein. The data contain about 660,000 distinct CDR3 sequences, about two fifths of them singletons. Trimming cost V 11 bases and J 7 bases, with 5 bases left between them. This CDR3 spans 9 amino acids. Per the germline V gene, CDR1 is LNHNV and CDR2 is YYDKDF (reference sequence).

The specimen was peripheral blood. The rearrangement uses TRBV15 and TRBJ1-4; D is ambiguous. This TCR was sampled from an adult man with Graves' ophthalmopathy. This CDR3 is CAEGEKLFF. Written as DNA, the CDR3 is TGTGCCGAGGGTGAAAAACTGTTTTTT.